The 5 T cell receptor beta chains below were found in one sample sequenced in a study of shared clonotypes between healthy human individuals. The protocol was immunoSEQ multiplex PCR, while the TCRdb copy is restricted to in-frame clones and leaves out a portion. The table includes around 1.5 million clones, roughly 98% detected once. Sequenced sample: naive CD4+ T cells sorted from blood. Described subset: CD45RA+ positively selected. The source is a man in his thirties or forties in good health.

The chain couples TRBV2 to TRBJ1-1, with D hard to call. The ends were cut back, 7 bases at V and 0 bases at J, with 9 bases in the middle. Germline CDR1 is SNHLY and CDR2 is FYNNEI. This CDR3 comprises 13 residues. CDR3 DNA: TGTGCCAGCATCCGGGGAATGAACACTGAAGCTTTCTTT. Its translation: CASIRGMNTEAFF.

The chain uses TRBV9 and TRBJ2-7; a weak D match, TRBD1 (6 bases). Trimming removed 0 bases from V and 5 bases from J, with 12 bases in between. The CDR3 is 14 residues long. From germline, CDR1 is SGDLS and CDR2 YYNGEE. DNA of the CDR3: TGTGCCAGCAGCGTAGGTCAGGGGTTCAACGAGCAGTACTTC. Translating gives CASSVGQGFNEQYF.

The chain couples TRBV5-1 to TRBJ2-3, with D unclear. CDR3 size: 13 residues. The germline V gene encodes CDR1 SGHRS and CDR2 YFSETQ. V was shortened by 5 bases and J by 6 bases, with 13 bases between the two germline ends. Here the CDR3 reads CASSLDRADTQYF. CDR3 nucleotide sequence: TGCGCCAGCAGTTTAGACCGAGCTGATACGCAGTATTTT.

About this clone: The identical CDR3 is also encoded by other nucleotide sequences in the sample. V and J are TRBV7-2 and TRBJ2-5; D call uncertain. The CDR3 length is 11 residues. Germline V gene lookup returns CDR1 SGHTA and CDR2 FQGNSA. V lost 5 bases, J lost 2 bases, and 3 bases lay in between. The CDR3, as DNA: TGTGCCAGCAGCCCACAAGAGACCCAGTACTTC. Its translation: CASSPQETQYF.

The chain employs TRBV2 and TRBJ2-2; 11 bases are a match to TRBD1. The CDR3 sequence is 15 residues long. Germline trimming cut 7 bases from V and 3 bases from J; bases unmatched to any gene: 4. CDR1 and CDR2 from the germline V gene are SNHLY and FYNNEI. CDR3 in amino acids: CASTGQGVHTGELFF. DNA for the CDR3: TGTGCCAGCACGGGACAGGGGGTTCACACCGGGGAGCTGTTTTTT.